This T cell receptor beta chain was identified during a study of blood T cell repertoires in COVID-19 (dated by TCRdb to about 2020). Study-wide context: Collaborator samples came from the United States, Italy and Spain and covered acute and convalescent phases of COVID-19. The material from the prospective study consisted of cDNA or gDNA derived from T cells, B-cell-depleted T cells, or PBMCs. The dataset comprised deeply sampled blood TCRbeta repertoires from subjects exposed to, actively infected with, or recovered from COVID-19. The repertoires were made available in a free public database intended to serve as a resource for research on the immune response to SARS-CoV-2. Samples came from the ongoing ImmuneRACE study (first 160 participants) plus 1,254 subjects from 6 global collaborators. Sample metadata almost always included a de-identified subject ID, COVID-19 status, age in years and sex. Where HLA class I and class II types were available, the types were taken from metadata supplied by the sample provider, not from assay-based typing. The full study reports these points: The amount of clinical and demographic metadata varied by source and participant and was provided uncurated.

V is pared back by 3 bases and J by 1 base, with 16 bases lying between the germline termini. The CDR3 goes from the cysteine to the phenylalanine over 16 residues. CDR3 DNA is the only sequence kept; it has 48 bases, read in frame from the first base. CDR1 and CDR2 are drawn from the germline V gene (reference sequence): DFQATT, SNEGSKA. The collaborating institutions used their own protocols to collect whole blood in K2EDTA tubes. For TCRbeta analysis, collaborators shipped samples as frozen whole blood, isolated PBMCs, or DNA extracted from either of those sample types. TCRbeta CDR3 regions were amplified from genomic DNA by means of the immunoSEQ Assay, a bias-controlled multiplex PCR. On the authors' methods: Within the assay, amplification of reference gene primers was used to estimate how many nucleated cells each sample contained. To quantify the absolute abundance of each unique TCRbeta CDR3 rearrangement, sequence reads were collapsed and filtered. Productive Simpson clonality was computed per sample as the square root of Simpson's diversity index over productive rearrangements. The clones in this table, taken by TCRdb from immuneACCESS, are in-frame only. Not every clone is retained; where verified, under half of the shortfall comes from an unresolved V gene, and the cause of the rest is unknown. Clonal size and the V and J genes are those of that table, whereas D and trimming came from the DNA. This sample holds over 200,000 clones; about 90% were observed only once. The ten most abundant clones make up 1.9% of the sample.

For this clone: Its target antigen remains unknown. One base away there is no much larger clone; base qualities are not given.

Source material: peripheral blood. The chain was built from TRBV20-1 and TRBJ1-5, and possibly TRBD1, on 5 matching bases. The receptor was derived from a man in his forties with active or convalescent COVID-19. The encoded CDR3 is CSASPGVGLSNQPQHF. The bases are TGCAGTGCTAGTCCTGGGGTGGGGCTGAGCAATCAGCCCCAGCATTTT.